The 31 T cell receptor beta chains below were found in one sample sequenced in a study of blood T cell repertoires in COVID-19. Assay: immunoSEQ multiplex PCR; the TCRdb copy retains only in-frame clones and omits some. Of 250,000 or so clones in the sample, under 85% were seen once. What was sequenced was peripheral blood. These receptors were taken from a man under 40 who had recovered from COVID-19.

This rearrangement joins TRBV19 to TRBJ2-6; tentative D call: TRBD2 (5 bases). V was trimmed by 7 bases and J by 2 bases, leaving 12 bases between them. The CDR3 sequence is 15 residues long. Germline assignment: CDR1 LNHDA and CDR2 SQIVND (reference sequence). CDR3 protein: CASTHGVTGANVLTF. CDR3 DNA: TGTGCCAGTACCCACGGGGTAACTGGGGCCAACGTCCTGACTTTC.

The genes are TRBV2 and TRBJ2-7, with D tentatively TRBD1 (5 bases). The germline V gene encodes CDR1 SNHLY and CDR2 FYNNEI. The CDR3 length is 13 residues. The V gene lost 3 bases and the J gene lost 6 bases, with 12 bases spanning the gap. The CDR3 is CASSDFRAGEQYV. In nucleotides, the CDR3 is TGTGCCAGCAGTGACTTCAGGGCTGGCGAGCAGTACGTC.

The V gene is TRBV5-4, the J gene TRBJ1-1, with D possibly matching TRBD1 (6 bases). CDR3 length: 14 residues. The germline CDR1 and CDR2 sequences are SGHNT and YYREEE (reference sequence). With 2 bases removed from V and 6 bases from J, the gap between germline ends came to 14 bases. This CDR3 is CASSFISGAAEAFF. The CDR3 DNA reads TGTGCCAGCAGCTTTATCTCAGGGGCGGCTGAAGCTTTCTTT.

About this clone itself: The same CDR3 also results from other DNA sequences found in this sample. This chain joins TRBV28 and TRBJ1-5; D perhaps matches TRBD1 (6 bases). This CDR3 region has 12 residues. Trimming stripped 3 bases from V and 6 bases from J, with 6 bases between. Germline CDR1 reads MDHEN; CDR2 reads SYDVKM. The CDR3 region is CASSFRGQPQHF. CDR3 in DNA: TGTGCCAGCAGTTTCAGGGGTCAGCCCCAGCATTTT.

The V and J genes are TRBV12-3 or TRBV12-4 and TRBJ1-2; D gene uncertain. Trimming shortened V by 2 bases and J by 2 bases, and 3 bases separated the two germline ends. The CDR3 runs 12 residues. This CDR3 is CASSLLNYGYTF. CDR3 sequence (DNA): TGTGCCAGCAGTTTACTCAACTATGGCTACACCTTC.

V gene TRBV5-1 combines with J gene TRBJ1-2; 8 nucleotides match TRBD1. V was clipped by 4 bases and J by 0 bases; unmatched bases: 5. This CDR3 comprises 15 residues. Germline-derived CDR1 and CDR2 are SGHRS and YFSETQ. The CDR3 bases are TGCGCCAGCAGCACCGGGACAGGACCTAACTATGGCTACACCTTC. Encoded protein: CASSTGTGPNYGYTF.

The chain combines TRBV5-1 with TRBJ2-5; 9 bases are shared with TRBD2. V shed 0 bases, J shed 5 bases, and the junction held 5 bases outside the gene matches. Germline V gives CDR1 SGHRS, CDR2 YFSETQ. This CDR3 comprises 15 residues. For the CDR3, the DNA is TGCGCCAGCAGCTTGGGTTCCAGCGGGGGGGAGACCCAGTACTTC. Protein sequence: CASSLGSSGGETQYF.

This clone appeared a few times. The V and J genes are TRBV24-1 and TRBJ2-2; 7 positions agree with TRBD1. V was clipped by 3 bases and J by 1 base; unmatched bases: 7. Germline values: CDR1 KGHDR, CDR2 SFDVKD. The CDR3 extends over 17 amino acids. The CDR3 protein is CATSDTYRGLNTGELFF. CDR3 coding DNA: TGTGCCACCAGTGATACCTACAGGGGTCTGAACACCGGGGAGCTGTTTTTT.

This clone was recorded once. This chain joins TRBV5-1 and TRBJ2-1, with a possible D match to TRBD2 (5 bases). This CDR3 is built from 15 residues. V lost 1 base to trimming and J lost 2 bases, with 10 bases between them. From germline, CDR1 is SGHRS and CDR2 YFSETQ. The CDR3 reads CASSLRGEPYNEQFF. The CDR3 bases are TGCGCCAGCAGCTTGCGGGGAGAGCCCTACAATGAGCAGTTCTTC. Variable domain in full (rest from reference TRBV5-1 and TRBJ2-1): KAGVTQTPRYLIKTRGQQVTLSCSPISGHRSVSWYQQTPGQGLQFLFEYFSETQRNKGNFPGRFSGRQFSNSRSEMNVSTLELGDSALYLCASSLRGEPYNEQFFGPGTRLTVL.

This clone was detected only a few times. J is TRBJ1-4 and V is TRBV2; 7 bases agree with TRBD1. V gave up 8 bases and J gave up 5 bases; unmatched junction bases: 8. The germline V gene encodes CDR1 SNHLY and CDR2 FYNNEI. This CDR3 region has 14 residues. The CDR3 here is CASSEGQRNEKLFF. The CDR3 DNA reads as TGTGCCAGCTCCGAGGGACAGAGGAATGAAAAACTGTTTTTT.

This clone has ten or more counts. The CDR3 DNA reads as TGCGCCAGCAGTTCTACAAATCCGAGACTAGCGGGGGCCACAGATACGCAGTATTTT. Translation: CASSSTNPRLAGATDTQYF. The gene calls are TRBV5-1 and TRBJ2-3; 12 bases match TRBD2. V trimming: 5 bases; J trimming: 2 bases; junction bases outside the gene matches: 15. Per germline, CDR1 SGHRS and CDR2 YFSETQ. The CDR3 has 19 amino acids.

The genes are TRBV4-1 and TRBJ2-1; TRBD1 matches 9 bases. V gave up 4 bases and J gave up 8 bases; unmatched junction bases: 9. The CDR3 covers 15 residues. CDR1 and CDR2 (germline): MGHRA, YSYEKL. The CDR3: CASSRPGQGMHEQFF. As DNA, the CDR3 is TGCGCCAGCAGCCGACCGGGACAGGGAATGCATGAGCAGTTCTTC.

The genes are TRBV4-1 and TRBJ1-5, with TRBD1 identical over 7 bases. Unmatched junction bases numbered 5, after V lost 1 base and J lost 5 bases. The CDR3 length is 15 residues. CDR1 MGHRA and CDR2 YSYEKL come from the germline V gene. The CDR3 sequence is CASSQGLQGHQPQHF. CDR3 DNA: TGCGCCAGCAGCCAAGGGTTACAGGGGCATCAGCCCCAGCATTTT.

This clone was observed a single time. The chain uses TRBV5-1 and TRBJ1-6; possibly TRBD1 for D (5 bases). Germline CDR1 reads SGHRS; CDR2 reads YFSETQ. V gave up 5 bases and J gave up 6 bases, with 15 bases separating them. The CDR3 is 15 residues long. CDR3 amino acids: CASRPGGDFNSPLHF. Here the CDR3 DNA reads TGCGCCAGCAGACCGGGGGGGGATTTTAATTCACCCCTCCACTTT.

This chain connects TRBV3-1 (or the pseudogene TRBV3-2) to TRBJ2-3, with TRBD2 matching over 11 bases. The germline V gene has CDR1 LGHDT and CDR2 YNNKEL (reference sequence). The CDR3 is made up of 16 amino acids. J lost 8 bases, V lost 4 bases, and 11 bases had no gene match. The CDR3 region is CASSPEASGGFRTQYF. The DNA for the CDR3 is TGTGCCAGCAGCCCGGAGGCTAGCGGGGGGTTTCGTACGCAGTATTTT.

The CDR3 bases are TGTGCCAGCTCACCACTACCCGGGACAGGAACCTACGAGCAGTACTTC. It yields the protein CASSPLPGTGTYEQYF. The chain recombines TRBV18 with TRBJ2-7, with TRBD1 matching over 8 bases. V was pared by 1 base and J by 2 bases, with 7 bases of the junction left unmatched. This CDR3 contains 16 residues. Germline V gives CDR1 KGHSH, CDR2 LQKENI.

The CDR3 sequence: CASTRGAGFTEAFF. As DNA, the CDR3 is TGTGCCAGCACCAGGGGGGCAGGATTCACTGAAGCTTTCTTT. This rearrangement joins TRBV5-4 to TRBJ1-1; TRBD1 matches 7 bases. Germline V lookup: CDR1 SGHNT, CDR2 YYREEE (reference sequence). V was pared by 6 bases and J by 4 bases, with 9 bases of the junction left unmatched. CDR3 length equals 14 residues.

The rearrangement links TRBV7-8 to TRBJ1-2; D may be TRBD1 (6 bases). V lost 2 bases, J lost 3 bases, and 13 bases lay in between. There are 15 residues in the CDR3. Germline V gene data show CDR1 as SGHVS and CDR2 as FQNEAQ. The CDR3 DNA reads as TGTGCCAGCAGCTTACGGTTACAGGGCGACTATGGCTACACCTTC. This translates into CASSLRLQGDYGYTF.

The chain couples TRBV7-2 to TRBJ2-1; D is ambiguous. The V gene lost 1 base and the J gene lost 0 bases, with 7 bases spanning the gap. Germline CDR1 and CDR2: SGHTA and FQGNSA. This CDR3 contains 15 residues. Here the CDR3 reads CASSLDLSSYNEQFF. The CDR3 nucleotides read TGTGCCAGCAGCTTAGATCTAAGCTCCTACAATGAGCAGTTCTTC.

This chain links TRBV27 with TRBJ1-2, with TRBD1 matching 8 bases. CDR3 length: 14 amino acids. Looked up from germline, CDR1 is MNHEY and CDR2 is SMNVEV (reference sequence). V gave up 2 bases and J gave up 6 bases; unmatched junction bases: 5. The CDR3 DNA reads TGTGCCAGCAGTTTAATAGGGACAGGAGATGGCTACACCTTC. Translated: CASSLIGTGDGYTF.

This rearrangement joins TRBV5-1 to TRBJ2-5, with TRBD1 as a possible D gene (6 bases). CDR3 size: 15 residues. Germline V lookup: CDR1 SGHRS, CDR2 YFSETQ. V lost 4 bases to trimming and J lost 2 bases, with 15 bases between them. The CDR3 nucleotides read TGCGCCAGCAGCCCCGGGCGACAGGCTCAAGAGACCCAGTACTTC. Translated, it gives CASSPGRQAQETQYF.

The gene calls are TRBV12-2 and TRBJ1-5. TRBV12-2 is annotated as a pseudogene. The CDR3 length is 16 residues. CDR3 DNA sequence: TGTGCAAGTCGCGCCGGGGTTTACAACACTCATCAGCCCCAGCATTTT. Amino acid sequence: CASRAGVYNTHQPQHF.

The chain links TRBV29-1 to TRBJ2-1, with 9 bases lining up with TRBD2. Germline V lookup: CDR1 SQVTM, CDR2 ANQGSEA. Losses at the gene ends were 3 bases for V and 12 bases for J; bases not matched to a gene: 6. CDR3 length: 12 residues. CDR3: CSVDAGGPRQFF. The DNA for the CDR3 is TGCAGCGTTGATGCGGGGGGGCCTCGGCAGTTCTTC.

Points on this clone: Other DNA sequences in the sample encode the same CDR3. The chain combines TRBV19 with TRBJ2-5; tentatively, D is TRBD1 (5 bases). Trimming left V 5 bases short and J 3 bases short, with 10 bases between. The CDR3 is made up of 13 amino acids. Germline CDR1 reads LNHDA; CDR2 reads SQIVND (reference sequence). The CDR3 DNA sequence: TGTGCCAGTAGTCCTCAGGGAAAAGAGACCCAGTACTTC. This gives the protein CASSPQGKETQYF. The full variable domain, completed using reference TRBV19 and TRBJ2-5, is DGGITQSPKYLFRKEGQNVTLSCEQNLNHDAMYWYRQDPGQGLRLIYYSQIVNDFQKGDIAEGYSVSREKKESFPLTVTSAQKNPTAFYLCASSPQGKETQYFGPGTRLLVL.

This rearrangement joins TRBV5-5 to TRBJ1-1; D perhaps matches TRBD1 (6 bases). CDR1 SGHKS and CDR2 YYEKEE come from the germline V gene (reference sequence). V shed 5 bases and J shed 1 base, with 9 bases lying between them. This CDR3 comprises 13 residues. The CDR3 reads CASSPTGNTEAFF. The CDR3 bases are TGTGCCAGCAGTCCGACAGGGAACACTGAAGCTTTCTTT.

The chain has TRBV5-4 and TRBJ1-1; the match to TRBD1 covers 7 bases. This CDR3 is built from 13 residues. The trim removed 5 bases at V and 1 base at J, leaving 2 bases unmatched. The germline gives CDR1 SGHNT, CDR2 YYREEE (reference sequence). In DNA form, the CDR3 reads TGTGCCAGCAGACGGGACAGGAACACTGAAGCTTTCTTT. This gives the protein CASRRDRNTEAFF.

V is TRBV18 and J is TRBJ2-7; the D gene is possibly TRBD1 (7 bases). The germline CDR1 and CDR2 sequences are KGHSH and LQKENI. The CDR3 has 16 amino acids. Trimming removed 3 bases from V and 2 bases from J, with 17 bases in between. The CDR3 nucleotides are TGTGCCAGCTCACCCGCGGGACAGTCGAGCGCCTACGAGCAGTACTTC. It codes for CASSPAGQSSAYEQYF.

This chain uses TRBV5-6 with TRBJ2-7, with 9 bases that match TRBD2. This CDR3 comprises 17 residues. V lost 4 bases and J lost 8; bases outside the gene matches: 19. Germline V gene data show CDR1 as SGHDT and CDR2 as YYEEEE. CDR3 residues: CASSRPTSGGGPTKQYF. As DNA, the CDR3 is TGTGCCAGCAGCCGTCCGACTAGCGGAGGGGGTCCTACGAAGCAGTACTTC.

The chain carries TRBV7-3 and TRBJ2-3; no clear D. CDR1 and CDR2 (germline): SGHTA, FQGTGA. The germline V and J ends were trimmed by 2 bases and 4 bases, with 7 bases remaining between them. CDR3 length equals 13 residues. This CDR3 reads CASSLSLADTQYF. CDR3 DNA: TGTGCCAGCAGCTTATCCCTTGCAGATACGCAGTATTTT.

A few counts support this clone. The gene calls are TRBV2 and TRBJ1-5, with a weak D call TRBD1 (5 bases). V lost 6 bases and J 6 bases, leaving 12 bases between the germline ends. The CDR3 is 13 amino acids. The V gene's germline CDR1 is SNHLY and CDR2 FYNNEI. The CDR3, as DNA: TGTGCCAGCAGACAGGTGGGGGGTCAGCCCCAGCATTTT. Protein product: CASRQVGGQPQHF. The variable domain in full, with the rest retrieved from reference TRBV2 and TRBJ1-5, is EPEVTQTPSHQVTQMGQEVILRCVPISNHLYFYWYRQILGQKVEFLVSFYNNEISEKSEIFDDQFSVERPDGSNFTLKIRSTKLEDSAMYFCASRQVGGQPQHFGDGTRLSIL.

This sequence joins TRBV6-1 and TRBJ2-7; 10 nucleotides line up with TRBD2. The V segment lost 3 bases and the J segment 3 bases; nucleotides outside the gene matches: 11. This CDR3 is 17 amino acids long. Germline CDR1 is MNHNS and CDR2 is SASEGT. The CDR3, as DNA: TGTGCCAGCAGTGAGTCCTCGGGGGCTAGCGGGGGCTACGAGCAGTACTTC. Its protein product is CASSESSGASGGYEQYF.